The clone carrying this T cell receptor beta chain has only a few counts. This record belongs to a study of response to subunit inactivated influenza vaccine. TCRdb re-called the RT-PCR reads with MiXCR, one entry per CDR3 protein. This table holds under 950,000 distinct CDR3 sequences, about 20% found once. Sequencing was performed on PBMCs from blood, taken less than 6 days after vaccination. The TCR originated in a man between 50 and 59 years old who received an inactivated influenza vaccine.

The DNA of the CDR3 is TGTGCCAGCAGCCCAAAGGGGGGCTACATGAACACTGAAGCTTTCTTT. It specifies CASSPKGGYMNTEAFF. The chain carries TRBV7-9 and TRBJ1-1, with D possibly being TRBD1 (6 bases). Trimming shortened V by 5 bases and J by 0 bases, and 16 bases separated the two germline ends. CDR3 size: 16 residues. Germline CDR1 and CDR2: SEHNR and FQNEAQ (reference sequence).